This TCR beta chain derives from a study of blood T cell repertoires in COVID-19. Study-wide background: Sources were T cells, B-cell-depleted T cells, or PBMCs; the material itself was cDNA or gDNA.

Trimming took 4 bases from V and 4 from J, leaving 14 bases between them. CDR3 length: 15 residues. CDR1 and CDR2 from the germline V gene are KGHSY and FQNENV. Seattle patients were enrolled during active infection and followed longitudinally. Method: immunoSEQ multiplex PCR; TCRdb's copy keeps in-frame clones and lacks some. This table holds over 150,000 clones, around 83% found once. The chain employs TRBV16 and TRBJ2-1; D may be TRBD1 (6 bases). This receptor was identified in an older woman with COVID-19, enrolled during active disease. Sequenced material: peripheral blood. DNA for the CDR3: TGTGCCAGCAGCCGCCAGACAGGCGATTACAATGAGCAGTTCTTC. Protein product: CASSRQTGDYNEQFF.